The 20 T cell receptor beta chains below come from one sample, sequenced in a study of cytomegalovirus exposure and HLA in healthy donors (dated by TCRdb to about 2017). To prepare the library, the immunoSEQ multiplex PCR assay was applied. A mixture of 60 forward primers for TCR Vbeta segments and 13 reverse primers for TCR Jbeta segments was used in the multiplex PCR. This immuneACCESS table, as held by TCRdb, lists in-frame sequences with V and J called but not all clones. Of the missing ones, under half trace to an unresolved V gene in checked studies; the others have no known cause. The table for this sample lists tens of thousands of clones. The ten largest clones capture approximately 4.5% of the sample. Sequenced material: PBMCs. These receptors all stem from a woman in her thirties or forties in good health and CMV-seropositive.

For the CDR3, the DNA is TGTGCCAGCTCACCACCGGCTGGGGGGGCCTACGAGCAGTACTTC. Amino acid sequence: CASSPPAGGAYEQYF. V usage is TRBV18 and J usage is TRBJ2-7, with 7 bases that match TRBD2. The CDR3 has 15 residues. Germline V gene lookup returns CDR1 KGHSH and CDR2 LQKENI. After removal of 0 bases from V and 2 bases from J, the junction contained 4 bases not matched to a gene.

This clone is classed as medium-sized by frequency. The CDR3 DNA reads TGTGCCAGCAGACTAGCGGGAGGGCCCAACGAGCAGTACTTC. Its translation: CASRLAGGPNEQYF. The chain couples TRBV27 to TRBJ2-7, with TRBD2 matching over 13 bases. Trimming removed 6 bases from V and 5 bases from J; junction bases left unmatched: 4. This CDR3 contains 14 residues. Germline V lookup: CDR1 MNHEY, CDR2 SMNVEV (reference sequence).

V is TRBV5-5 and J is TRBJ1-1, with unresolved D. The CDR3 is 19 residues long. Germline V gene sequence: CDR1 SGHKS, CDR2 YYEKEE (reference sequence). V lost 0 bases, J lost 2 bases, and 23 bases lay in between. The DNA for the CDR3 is TGTGCCAGCAGCTTGGCCCACACGAGGGAAATGGGGTTAAACACTGAAGCTTTCTTT. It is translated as CASSLAHTREMGLNTEAFF.

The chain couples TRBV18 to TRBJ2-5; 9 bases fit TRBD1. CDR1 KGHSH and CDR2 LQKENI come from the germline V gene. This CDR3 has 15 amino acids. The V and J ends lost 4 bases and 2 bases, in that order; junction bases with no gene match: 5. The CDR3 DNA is TGTGCCAGCTCACGGGGACAGGGAGCACAAGAGACCCAGTACTTC. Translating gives CASSRGQGAQETQYF.

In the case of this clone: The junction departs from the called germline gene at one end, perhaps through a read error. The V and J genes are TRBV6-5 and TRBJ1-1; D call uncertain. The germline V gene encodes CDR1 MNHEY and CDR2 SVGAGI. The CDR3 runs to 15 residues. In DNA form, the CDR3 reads TGTGCCAGCAGTTACTCCTTAAGTGAGAACGCTGAAGCTTTCTTT. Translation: CASSYSLSENAEAFF.

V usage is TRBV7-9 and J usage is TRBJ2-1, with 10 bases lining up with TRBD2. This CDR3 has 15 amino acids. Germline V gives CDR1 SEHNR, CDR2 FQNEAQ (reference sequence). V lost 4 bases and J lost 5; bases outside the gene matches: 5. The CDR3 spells CASSSLAGADNEQFF. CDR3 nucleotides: TGTGCCAGCAGCTCTCTAGCGGGAGCCGACAATGAGCAGTTCTTC.

The CDR3 spells CASSQSTGTAGGYTF. For the CDR3, the DNA is TGTGCCAGCTCACAATCCACCGGGACAGCGGGTGGCTACACCTTC. The chain has TRBV18 and TRBJ1-2, with 7 bases that match TRBD1. The CDR3 spans 15 residues. CDR1 KGHSH and CDR2 LQKENI come from the germline V gene. V lost 4 bases, J lost 7 bases, and 12 bases stayed unmatched.

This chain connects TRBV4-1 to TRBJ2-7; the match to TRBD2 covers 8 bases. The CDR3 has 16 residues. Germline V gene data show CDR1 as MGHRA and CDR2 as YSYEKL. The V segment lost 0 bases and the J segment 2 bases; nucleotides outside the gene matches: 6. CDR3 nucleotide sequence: TGCGCCAGCAGCCAAGAGTGGAGCGGGGGTGCCTACGAGCAGTACTTC. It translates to CASSQEWSGGAYEQYF.

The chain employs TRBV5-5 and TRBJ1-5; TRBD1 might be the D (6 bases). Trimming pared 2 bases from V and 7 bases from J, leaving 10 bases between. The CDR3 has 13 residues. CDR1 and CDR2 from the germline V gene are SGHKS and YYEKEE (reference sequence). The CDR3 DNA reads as TGTGCCAGCAGCTTCGAGGGGGAACAGCCCCAGCATTTT. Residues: CASSFEGEQPQHF.

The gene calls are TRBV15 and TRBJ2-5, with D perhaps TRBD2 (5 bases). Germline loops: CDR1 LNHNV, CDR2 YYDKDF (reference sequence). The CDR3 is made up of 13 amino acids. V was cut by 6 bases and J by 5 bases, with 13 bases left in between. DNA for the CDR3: TGTGCCACCAGTGGTCTAGCCGGGGAGACCCAGTACTTC. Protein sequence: CATSGLAGETQYF.

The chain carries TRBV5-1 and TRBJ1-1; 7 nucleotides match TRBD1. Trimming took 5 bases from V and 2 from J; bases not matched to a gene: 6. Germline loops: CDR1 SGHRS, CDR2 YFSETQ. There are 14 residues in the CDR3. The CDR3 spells CASSTRDSNTEAFF. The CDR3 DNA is TGCGCCAGCAGTACCCGGGACAGTAACACTGAAGCTTTCTTT.

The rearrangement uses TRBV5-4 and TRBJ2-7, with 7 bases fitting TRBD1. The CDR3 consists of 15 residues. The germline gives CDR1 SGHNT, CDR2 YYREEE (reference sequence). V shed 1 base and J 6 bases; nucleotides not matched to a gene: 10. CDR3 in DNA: TGTGCCAGCAGCTTGCGGAGACAGGGTCGCGGCGAGCAGTACTTC. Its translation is CASSLRRQGRGEQYF.

In DNA form, the CDR3 reads TGTGCCAGCAGTAGACAGGAAGAGACCCAGTACTTC. It encodes CASSRQEETQYF. V usage is TRBV6-1 and J usage is TRBJ2-5, with a weak D call TRBD1 (6 bases). V lost 5 bases and J lost 3, with 7 bases in between. The CDR3 extends over 12 amino acids. The germline V gene encodes CDR1 MNHNS and CDR2 SASEGT.

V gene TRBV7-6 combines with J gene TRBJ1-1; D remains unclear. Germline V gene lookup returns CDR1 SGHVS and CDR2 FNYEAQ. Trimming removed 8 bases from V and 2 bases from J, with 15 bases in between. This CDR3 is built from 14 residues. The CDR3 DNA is TGTGCCAGCGCCGAAGGAGGGTCAAACACTGAAGCTTTCTTT. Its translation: CASAEGGSNTEAFF.

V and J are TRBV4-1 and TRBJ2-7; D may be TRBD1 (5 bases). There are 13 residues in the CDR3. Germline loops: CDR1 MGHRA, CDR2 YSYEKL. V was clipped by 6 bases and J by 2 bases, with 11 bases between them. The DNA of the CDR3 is TGCGCCAGCAGTCTCAGGGCCGCCTACGAGCAGTACTTC. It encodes CASSLRAAYEQYF.

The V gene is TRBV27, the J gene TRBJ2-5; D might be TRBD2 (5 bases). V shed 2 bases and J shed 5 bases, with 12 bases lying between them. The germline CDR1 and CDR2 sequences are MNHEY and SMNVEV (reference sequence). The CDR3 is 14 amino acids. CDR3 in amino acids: CASSLLGGGETQYF. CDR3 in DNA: TGTGCCAGCAGTTTACTCGGAGGCGGCGAGACCCAGTACTTC.

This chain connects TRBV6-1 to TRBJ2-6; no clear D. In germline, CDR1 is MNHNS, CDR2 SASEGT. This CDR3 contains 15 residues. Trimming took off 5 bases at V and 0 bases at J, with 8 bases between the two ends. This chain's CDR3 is CASSKQSSGANVLTF. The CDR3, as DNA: TGTGCCAGCAGTAAACAGAGCTCTGGGGCCAACGTCCTGACTTTC.

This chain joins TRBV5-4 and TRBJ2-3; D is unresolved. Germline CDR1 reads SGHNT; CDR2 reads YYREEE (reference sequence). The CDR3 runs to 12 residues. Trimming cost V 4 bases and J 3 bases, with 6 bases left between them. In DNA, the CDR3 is TGTGCCAGCAGCGACTTAACAGATACGCAGTATTTT. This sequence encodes CASSDLTDTQYF.

CDR3 loop: CASSLWGGTEAFF. Written as DNA, the CDR3 is TGTGCCAGCAGCTTATGGGGGGGCACTGAAGCTTTCTTT. The V and J genes are TRBV7-2 and TRBJ1-1; D is possibly TRBD1 (5 bases). Trimming left V 2 bases short and J 4 bases short, with 8 bases between. This CDR3 contains 13 residues. Germline V CDR1 and CDR2: SGHTA, FQGNSA.

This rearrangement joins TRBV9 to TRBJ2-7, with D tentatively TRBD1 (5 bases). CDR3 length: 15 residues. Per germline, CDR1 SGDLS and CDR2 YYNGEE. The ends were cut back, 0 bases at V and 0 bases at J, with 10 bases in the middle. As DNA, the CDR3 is TGTGCCAGCAGCGTAGGGGGCAGACCCTCCTACGAGCAGTACTTC. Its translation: CASSVGGRPSYEQYF.